This entry lists 28 T cell receptor beta chains sequenced from one sample in a study of T cell responses to AZD1222 COVID-19 vaccine. Only in-frame clones appear in the TCRdb table, and some are missing; sequencing was by immunoSEQ multiplex PCR. The table has around 110,000 clones, 70% to 90% seen once. The starting material was peripheral blood, obtained on day 0 of MenACWY control vaccination. These TCRs come from an adult in good health.

This sequence joins TRBV2 and TRBJ1-1, with D hard to call. Germline-derived CDR1 and CDR2 are SNHLY and FYNNEI. Trimming cost V 7 bases and J 5 bases, with 14 bases left between them. This CDR3 is 13 amino acids long. CDR3 in amino acids: CASNPMRRTEAFF. Written as DNA, the CDR3 is TGTGCCAGCAACCCCATGAGGCGAACTGAAGCTTTCTTT. The whole variable domain, filled in from reference TRBV2 and TRBJ1-1, reads EPEVTQTPSHQVTQMGQEVILRCVPISNHLYFYWYRQILGQKVEFLVSFYNNEISEKSEIFDDQFSVERPDGSNFTLKIRSTKLEDSAMYFCASNPMRRTEAFFGQGTRLTVV.

This sequence joins TRBV6-1 and TRBJ2-7; D is perhaps TRBD1 (6 bases). In germline, CDR1 is MNHNS, CDR2 SASEGT. The germline V and J ends were trimmed by 2 bases and 4 bases, with 15 bases remaining between them. This CDR3 contains 15 residues. CDR3 in DNA: TGTGCCAGCAGTGAACAGCCAGGGGATCGTTACGAGCAGTACTTC. It is translated as CASSEQPGDRYEQYF.

J is TRBJ1-6 and V is TRBV4-2; 10 bases match TRBD1. After removal of 5 bases from V and 8 bases from J, the junction contained 6 bases not matched to a gene. The CDR3 length is 15 residues. Germline assignment: CDR1 LGHNA and CDR2 YNFKEQ. CDR3 coding DNA: TGTGCCAGCAGCTCCGGGACAGGGGAGGATTCACCCCTCCACTTT. Translation gives CASSSGTGEDSPLHF.

V is TRBV28 and J is TRBJ1-5, with 7 bases fitting TRBD1. V was clipped by 6 bases and J by 1 base; unmatched bases: 12. Germline V gene sequence: CDR1 MDHEN, CDR2 SYDVKM. The CDR3 runs to 17 residues. The CDR3 region has the DNA TGTGCCAGCAGACAGGGGCGCGCGGGGTGGAGCAATCAGCCCCAGCATTTT. As protein: CASRQGRAGWSNQPQHF. Filled out from reference TRBV28 and TRBJ1-5, the complete variable domain reads DVKVTQSSRYLVKRTGEKVFLECVQDMDHENMFWYRQDPGLGLRLIYFSYDVKMKEKGDIPEGYSVSREKKERFSLILESASTNQTSMYLCASRQGRAGWSNQPQHFGDGTRLSIL.

The V gene is TRBV6-5, the J gene TRBJ1-2; possibly TRBD1 for D (5 bases). Trimming took off 2 bases at V and 8 bases at J, with 18 bases between the two ends. This CDR3 has 15 residues. Per the germline V gene, CDR1 is MNHEY and CDR2 is SVGAGI. The CDR3 nucleotides are TGTGCCAGCAGTTACGCCCAGGGCCCCAGAGGGGGCTACACCTTC. Translated, it gives CASSYAQGPRGGYTF.

This clone was seen only a few times. CDR3 loop: CASSLGARGETQYF. In DNA form, the CDR3 reads TGTGCCAGCAGCTTAGGGGCTAGGGGAGAGACCCAGTACTTC. The V and J genes are TRBV7-2 and TRBJ2-5; D possibly corresponds to TRBD1 (5 bases). V lost 1 base and J 4 bases, leaving 10 bases between the germline ends. This CDR3 is built from 14 residues. Looked up from germline, CDR1 is SGHTA and CDR2 is FQGNSA.

The J gene is TRBJ1-1, the V gene TRBV24-1; TRBD1 aligns across 7 bases. Trimming took 4 bases from V and 4 from J; bases not matched to a gene: 8. From germline, CDR1 is KGHDR and CDR2 SFDVKD. This CDR3 comprises 15 residues. The CDR3 bases are TGTGCCACCAGTGAAAGTAGACAGGGAGTCACTGAAGCTTTCTTT. Its translation is CATSESRQGVTEAFF.

The chain carries TRBV21-1 and TRBJ2-7; the D call TRBD1 from the table was never checked on the DNA. TRBV21-1 is given as a pseudogene. The CDR3 extends over 14 amino acids. CDR3 residues: CASSGQGKNNEQYF. CDR3 DNA sequence: TGTGCCAGCAGCGGACAGGGGAAGAATAACGAGCAGTACTTC.

This clone came up once. The chain employs TRBV25-1 and TRBJ2-3, with TRBD2 as a possible D gene (7 bases). V lost 1 base and J 1 base, leaving 9 bases between the germline ends. Germline assignment: CDR1 MGHDK and CDR2 SYGVNS. This CDR3 spans 15 amino acids. The CDR3 sequence is CASSEWEGGTDTQYF. The CDR3 coding sequence is TGTGCCAGCAGTGAATGGGAGGGGGGCACAGATACGCAGTATTTT.

The rearrangement links TRBV11-3 to TRBJ2-7, with D perhaps matching TRBD2 (6 bases). V dropped 5 bases and J dropped 5 bases, with 10 bases sitting between them. This CDR3 is 12 amino acids long. Germline V gene data show CDR1 as SGHNT and CDR2 as YENEEA. For the CDR3, the DNA is TGTGCCAGCAGCGCCCCGGGGGACGAGCAGTACTTC. It specifies CASSAPGDEQYF. Together with reference TRBV11-3 and TRBJ2-7, the CDR3 gives the full variable domain: EAGVVQSPRYKIIEKKQPVAFWCNPISGHNTLYWYLQNLGQGPELLIRYENEEAVDDSQLPKDRFSAERLKGVDSTLKIQPAELGDSAVYLCASSAPGDEQYFGPGTRLTVT.

V is TRBV6-5 and J is TRBJ1-2; TRBD1 is a possible D gene (5 bases). Germline CDR1 reads MNHEY; CDR2 reads SVGAGI. This CDR3 is 14 amino acids long. Trimming pared 0 bases from V and 7 bases from J, leaving 12 bases between. In DNA, the CDR3 is TGTGCCAGCAGTTACTCTCCGGGGGTGGGTGGCTACACCTTC. Translated: CASSYSPGVGGYTF.

The chain carries TRBV15 and TRBJ1-3; D possibly corresponds to TRBD1 (5 bases). Germline CDR1 reads LNHNV; CDR2 reads YYDKDF (reference sequence). V lost 3 bases, J lost 0 bases, and 18 bases lay in between. This CDR3 spans 18 amino acids. For the CDR3, the DNA is TGTGCCACCAGCAGGTGGGACCTATTGGGGACCTCTGGAAACACCATATATTTT. This encodes CATSRWDLLGTSGNTIYF.

This chain links TRBV28 with TRBJ1-4; the D is unclear. This CDR3 contains 14 residues. V was shortened by 6 bases and J by 8 bases, with 16 bases between the two germline ends. Per germline, CDR1 MDHEN and CDR2 SYDVKM. The CDR3: CASRKRATNEKLFF. The DNA of the CDR3 is TGTGCCAGCAGGAAGAGGGCCACGAACGAAAAACTGTTTTTT.

J is TRBJ2-7 and V is TRBV6-2 or TRBV6-3; a possible D gene is TRBD1 (6 bases). V was trimmed by 2 bases and J by 3 bases, leaving 8 bases between them. The CDR3 length is 13 residues. The germline gives CDR1 MNHEY, CDR2 SVGEGT. The CDR3 is CASSYTGNYEQYF. The CDR3 DNA sequence: TGTGCCAGCAGTTACACAGGGAACTACGAGCAGTACTTC.

V is TRBV11-2 and J is TRBJ2-7, with D hard to call. The CDR3 runs to 12 residues. The ends were cut back, 4 bases at V and 0 bases at J, with 4 bases in the middle. Germline CDR1 and CDR2: SGHAT and FQNNGV. CDR3 in amino acids: CASSSYSYEQYF. CDR3 nucleotide sequence: TGTGCCAGCAGCTCGTACTCCTACGAGCAGTACTTC. The full variable domain, with the rest looked up from reference TRBV11-2 and TRBJ2-7, is EAGVAQSPRYKIIEKRQSVAFWCNPISGHATLYWYQQILGQGPKLLIQFQNNGVVDDSQLPKDRFSAERLKGVDSTLKIQPAKLEDSAVYLCASSSYSYEQYFGPGTRLTVT.

The chain uses TRBV7-2 and TRBJ2-3, with D possibly TRBD2 on 5 matching bases. The CDR3 extends over 14 amino acids. Trimming removed 2 bases from V and 4 bases from J, with 10 bases in between. CDR1 is SGHTA, CDR2 FQGNSA, per germline. The CDR3 nucleotides are TGTGCCAGCAGCTTAAATGCGGGCTCAGATACGCAGTATTTT. Translation: CASSLNAGSDTQYF.

The chain employs TRBV9 and TRBJ2-5; D uncertain. Trimming stripped 4 bases from V and 2 bases from J, with 15 bases between. There are 15 residues in the CDR3. Germline V CDR1 and CDR2: SGDLS, YYNGEE. The DNA of the CDR3 is TGTGCCAGCAGCCTCGGCCCAGCCCCTCAAGAGACCCAGTACTTC. Translating it yields CASSLGPAPQETQYF.

The sample holds a few counts of this clone. The V and J genes are TRBV4-1 and TRBJ1-2, with D possibly TRBD1 on 6 matching bases. From germline, CDR1 is MGHRA and CDR2 YSYEKL. The CDR3 has 19 residues. Trimming left V 1 base short and J 0 bases short, with 21 bases between. The CDR3 loop reads CASSQVLGQRGRTNYGYTF. The CDR3 DNA reads TGCGCCAGCAGCCAAGTATTGGGCCAGCGGGGGCGCACTAACTATGGCTACACCTTC.

This chain links TRBV24-1 with TRBJ2-5; D possibly corresponds to TRBD2 (6 bases). Trimming left V 5 bases short and J 4 bases short, with 7 bases between. Germline CDR1 KGHDR, CDR2 SFDVKD. The length of the CDR3 is 12 residues. The CDR3 region is CATSVGGETQYF. CDR3 nucleotides: TGTGCCACCAGTGTGGGGGGAGAGACCCAGTACTTC.

The DNA for the CDR3 is TGTGCCACCAGTGATAGAGGCAGAGAATATGGCTACACCTTC. This codes for CATSDRGREYGYTF. The chain has TRBV24-1 and TRBJ1-2; unclear D gene. Germline V lookup: CDR1 KGHDR, CDR2 SFDVKD. Trimming removed 3 bases at V and 5 bases at J, with 12 bases between. This CDR3 has 14 residues.

The CDR3, as DNA: TGTGCCAGCTCACGGGAATCCCCAGATACGCAGTATTTT. It is translated as CASSRESPDTQYF. The chain recombines TRBV18 with TRBJ2-3; D ambiguous. Trimming removed 4 bases at V and 4 bases at J, with 9 bases between. The CDR3 extends over 13 amino acids. The germline V gene has CDR1 KGHSH and CDR2 LQKENI.

The chain combines TRBV2 with TRBJ2-7, with D tentatively TRBD2 (6 bases). The CDR3 is 12 residues long. CDR1 is SNHLY, CDR2 FYNNEI, per germline. V was shortened by 10 bases and J by 4 bases, with 14 bases between the two germline ends. The CDR3 sequence is CANRGKSYEQYF. As DNA, the CDR3 is TGTGCCAACCGGGGGAAGTCGTACGAGCAGTACTTC.

V gene TRBV21-1 combines with J gene TRBJ2-5; the table's D call, TRBD1, has no DNA check behind it. TRBV21-1 counts as a pseudogene. The CDR3 covers 16 residues. The CDR3 loop reads CASSPRWGQGPETQYF. The CDR3, as DNA: TGTGCCAGCAGCCCCCGATGGGGACAGGGGCCAGAGACCCAGTACTTC.

This clone came up once. This sequence joins TRBV9 and TRBJ1-2; TRBD1 is a possible D gene (5 bases). From germline, CDR1 is SGDLS and CDR2 YYNGEE. V was cut by 2 bases and J by 2 bases, with 10 bases left in between. The CDR3 contains 14 residues. The CDR3 DNA reads as TGTGCCAGCAGCGTGGGCAGGGTAAACTATGGCTACACCTTC. This gives the protein CASSVGRVNYGYTF. Variable domain in full (rest from reference TRBV9 and TRBJ1-2): DSGVTQTPKHLITATGQRVTLRCSPRSGDLSVYWYQQSLDQGLQFLIQYYNGEERAKGNILERFSAQQFPDLHSELNLSSLELGDSALYFCASSVGRVNYGYTFGSGTRLTVV.

This chain uses TRBV7-8 with TRBJ1-2, with a weak D call TRBD1 (5 bases). From germline, CDR1 is SGHVS and CDR2 FQNEAQ. V was cut by 0 bases and J by 4 bases, with 15 bases left in between. This CDR3 contains 16 residues. The CDR3 reads CASSLALAGGVYGYTF. CDR3 bases: TGTGCCAGCAGCTTAGCCTTAGCCGGGGGTGTCTATGGCTACACCTTC.

This clone was counted a single time. The chain links TRBV6-1 to TRBJ2-7; 8 bases agree with TRBD1. The germline gives CDR1 MNHNS, CDR2 SASEGT. After removal of 1 base from V and 5 bases from J, the junction contained 10 bases not matched to a gene. This CDR3 is built from 16 residues. This CDR3 reads CASSEEQAAGGDEQYF. The CDR3 DNA reads TGTGCCAGCAGTGAAGAGCAGGCGGCAGGGGGCGACGAGCAGTACTTC.

V is TRBV2 and J is TRBJ1-5, with 9 bases matching TRBD1. This CDR3 is 15 amino acids long. Germline trimming cut 6 bases from V and 6 bases from J; bases unmatched to any gene: 9. Germline CDR1 reads SNHLY; CDR2 reads FYNNEI. The CDR3 is CASSDPQGARQPQHF. The CDR3, as DNA: TGTGCCAGCAGCGATCCACAGGGGGCGCGTCAGCCCCAGCATTTT.

The V gene is TRBV7-9, the J gene TRBJ1-1; D is ambiguous. The length of the CDR3 is 17 residues. Trimming left V 1 base short and J 1 base short, with 16 bases between. Germline V gene lookup returns CDR1 SEHNR and CDR2 FQNEAQ (reference sequence). For the CDR3, the DNA is TGTGCCAGCAGCTTAGTACGGCAAGCGTCAGCGAACACTGAAGCTTTCTTT. Amino acid sequence: CASSLVRQASANTEAFF.